A selection of T cell receptor beta chains follows, all from one sample in a study of cytomegalovirus exposure and HLA in healthy donors. TCRdb's table, derived via immunoSEQ multiplex PCR, lists solely in-frame clones and lacks some. The data show about 95,000 clones, around three quarters seen once. Sequencing was performed on PBMCs. These receptors were taken from a man aged 25-45 years in good health and CMV-seropositive. Each CDR3 is given with its conserved first and last residue. A D gene is named only where the DNA matches it firmly. Clone size appears in some rows only: once, few, many, or a class for an expanded clone.

>TRBV2|NA|TRBJ2-1|NA
CASSVDSGNEQFF
TGTGCCAGCAGTGTCGATAGCGGCAATGAGCAGTTCTTC
>TRBV4-2|NA|TRBJ1-6|NA
CASSQTQGHNSPLHF
TGTGCCAGCAGCCAAACACAGGGACATAATTCACCCCTCCACTTT
>TRBV5-4|NA|TRBJ2-5|TRBD1
CASSVAGGQQETQYF
TGTGCCAGCAGCGTTGCAGGGGGACAACAAGAGACCCAGTACTTC
>TRBV7-9|NA|TRBJ1-1|NA
CSSSLAGGMNTEAFF
TGTTCCAGCAGCTTAGCGGGGGGGATGAACACTGAAGCTTTCTTT
>TRBV2|NA|TRBJ1-1|NA
CASSEGQEAFF
TGTGCCAGCAGTGAAGGGCAGGAAGCTTTCTTT
>TRBV28|few|TRBJ1-2|NA
CASNSGLLGGYTF
TGTGCCAGCAACTCGGGACTCCTGGGGGGCTACACCTTC
>TRBV19|few|TRBJ2-3|NA
CASSIWGREVDTQYF
TGTGCCAGTAGTATCTGGGGGCGAGAAGTAGATACGCAGTATTTT
>TRBV6-5|NA|TRBJ2-1|NA
CASSYSTRRSNEQFF
TGTGCCAGCAGTTACTCGACGAGGAGGAGCAATGAGCAGTTCTTC
>TRBV7-9|NA|TRBJ2-7|NA
CASSSRRGGDEQYF
TGTGCCAGCAGCTCCCGGAGGGGGGGGGACGAGCAGTACTTC
>TRBV5-1|NA|TRBJ2-5|TRBD2
CASSLSGGGETQYF
TGCGCCAGCAGCTTGAGCGGGGGAGGAGAGACCCAGTACTTC
>TRBV7-3|NA|TRBJ2-1|NA
CASSFDRLNEQFF
TGTGCCAGCAGCTTTGACAGGTTAAATGAGCAGTTCTTC
>TRBV19|once|TRBJ1-5|NA
CASSPDQGFGVSGNQPQHF
TGTGCCAGTAGTCCTGATCAGGGGTTCGGGGTATCTGGCAATCAGCCCCAGCATTTT
>TRBV4-2|NA|TRBJ1-1|TRBD1
CASKGQGLSTEAFF
TGTGCATCAAAGGGACAGGGGTTGTCCACTGAAGCTTTCTTT
>TRBV19|NA|TRBJ1-1|TRBD1
CASSEHRGMNTEAFF
TGTGCCAGTAGCGAACACAGGGGGATGAACACTGAAGCTTTCTTT
>TRBV28|NA|TRBJ1-1|NA
CASKRSRDAFF
TGTGCCAGCAAGCGGAGCCGGGATGCTTTCTTT
>TRBV29-1|NA|TRBJ2-2|TRBD2
CSVLGGNTGELFF
TGCAGCGTTCTCGGGGGGAATACCGGGGAGCTGTTTTTT
>TRBV27|NA|TRBJ2-2|TRBD2
CASSLSTRGAGPAGELFF
TGTGCCAGCAGTTTATCAACGCGGGGGGCAGGGCCGGCCGGGGAGCTGTTTTTT
>TRBV7-9|NA|TRBJ1-2|NA
CASSVRGGDIPSDYGYTF
TGTGCCAGCAGCGTGAGAGGGGGTGACATCCCGAGCGACTATGGCTACACCTTC
>TRBV28|once|TRBJ2-7|NA
CASSTRPTSSYEQYF
TGTGCCAGCAGTACCCGGCCGACTAGCTCCTACGAGCAGTACTTC
>TRBV6-1|once|TRBJ2-1|TRBD1
CASSEASDRGGRQFF
TGTGCCAGCAGTGAAGCCTCGGACAGGGGAGGTAGGCAGTTCTTC
>TRBV11-3|NA|TRBJ2-3|NA
CASSSSGTHTDTQYF
TGTGCCAGCAGCTCTTCCGGGACTCACACAGATACGCAGTATTTT
>TRBV4-1|NA|TRBJ2-5|NA
CASSQGFPSTETQYF
TGCGCCAGCAGCCAAGGTTTCCCCAGTACGGAGACCCAGTACTTC
>TRBV30|NA|TRBJ2-1|NA
CAWSRGRDNEQFF
TGTGCCTGGAGCAGGGGTCGGGACAATGAGCAGTTCTTC
>TRBV10-3|NA|TRBJ2-2|NA
CAISESKQGTGELFF
TGTGCCATCAGTGAGTCGAAGCAGGGCACCGGGGAGCTGTTTTTT
>TRBV5-1|NA|TRBJ2-3|TRBD2
CASSSNGLVEADTQYF
TGCGCCAGCAGCTCAAACGGACTAGTAGAGGCAGATACGCAGTATTTT
>TRBV9|NA|TRBJ2-7|NA
CASSVGTGTIYEQYF
TGTGCCAGCAGCGTAGGAACAGGGACCATTTACGAGCAGTACTTC
>TRBV2|NA|TRBJ1-3|NA
CASSEGSTFSGNTIYF
TGTGCCAGCAGTGAAGGTTCAACATTCTCTGGAAACACCATATATTTT
>TRBV7-6|once|TRBJ1-2|TRBD1
CASSPGQGYFGYTF
TGTGCCAGCAGCCCCGGACAGGGATACTTTGGCTACACCTTC
>TRBV18|once|TRBJ1-1|TRBD1
CASSPSTGEGTEAFF
TGTGCCAGCTCACCTTCGACAGGGGAGGGCACTGAAGCTTTCTTT
>TRBV7-3|once|TRBJ2-5|TRBD2
CASSLVPARGETQYF
TGTGCCAGCAGCTTAGTCCCTGCGCGGGGGGAGACCCAGTACTTC
>TRBV6-1|NA|TRBJ1-2|TRBD1
CASSEETGANYGYTF
TGTGCCAGCAGTGAAGAGACAGGGGCTAACTATGGCTACACCTTC
>TRBV6-1|NA|TRBJ1-4|NA
CASSEASVGALNEKLFF
TGTGCCAGCAGTGAAGCAAGTGTAGGGGCCCTTAATGAAAAACTGTTTTTT
>TRBV6-5|NA|TRBJ1-1|NA
CASSYGGADTEAFF
TGTGCCAGCAGTTACGGCGGGGCGGACACTGAAGCTTTCTTT
>TRBV5-1|NA|TRBJ1-5|NA
CASPRAGGDQPQHF
TGCGCCAGCCCCAGGGCGGGGGGCGATCAGCCCCAGCATTTT
>TRBV6-1|few|TRBJ2-3|NA
CATLAVSTDTQYF
TGTGCCACGTTAGCGGTAAGCACAGATACGCAGTATTTT
>TRBV5-1|NA|TRBJ1-4|TRBD1
CASSQLPWDRVTGEKLFF
TGCGCCAGCAGCCAACTACCTTGGGACAGGGTAACGGGCGAAAAACTGTTTTTT
>TRBV12-5|NA|TRBJ2-3|TRBD1
CASGFDDRATQYF
TGTGCTAGTGGTTTTGATGACAGGGCAACGCAGTATTTT
>TRBV4-2|few|TRBJ2-1|TRBD2
CASTQPMGGREQFF
TGTGCCAGCACCCAGCCAATGGGGGGGAGGGAGCAGTTCTTC
>TRBV4-3|NA|TRBJ1-2|NA
CASSQDPTENYGYTF
TGCGCCAGCAGCCAAGATCCCACTGAGAACTATGGCTACACCTTC
>TRBV2|NA|TRBJ2-2|NA
CASSENSRRTGELFF
TGTGCCAGCAGTGAGAACTCCCGGCGGACCGGGGAGCTGTTTTTT
>TRBV5-1|NA|TRBJ1-1|NA
CASSFLPGSNTEAFF
TGCGCCAGCAGCTTCCTCCCAGGGTCGAACACTGAAGCTTTCTTT
>TRBV6-1|NA|TRBJ1-5|TRBD1
CASSEAEQGPRNQPQHF
TGTGCCAGCAGTGAAGCGGAACAGGGGCCTCGCAATCAGCCCCAGCATTTT
>TRBV6-1|NA|TRBJ1-2|NA
CASTLPSISNYGYTF
TGTGCCAGCACCCTCCCCAGTATATCTAACTATGGCTACACCTTC
>TRBV5-4|NA|TRBJ2-2|NA
CASSNNRVTGELFF
TGTGCCAGCAGCAACAACAGGGTAACCGGGGAGCTGTTTTTT
>TRBV7-9|once|TRBJ2-7|TRBD1
CASSAPGQGTNEQYF
TGTGCCAGCAGCGCCCCGGGACAGGGGACAAACGAGCAGTACTTC
>TRBV4-2|NA|TRBJ2-2|NA
CASSQGTGNTGELFF
TGTGCCAGCAGCCAGGGTACGGGGAATACCGGGGAGCTGTTTTTT